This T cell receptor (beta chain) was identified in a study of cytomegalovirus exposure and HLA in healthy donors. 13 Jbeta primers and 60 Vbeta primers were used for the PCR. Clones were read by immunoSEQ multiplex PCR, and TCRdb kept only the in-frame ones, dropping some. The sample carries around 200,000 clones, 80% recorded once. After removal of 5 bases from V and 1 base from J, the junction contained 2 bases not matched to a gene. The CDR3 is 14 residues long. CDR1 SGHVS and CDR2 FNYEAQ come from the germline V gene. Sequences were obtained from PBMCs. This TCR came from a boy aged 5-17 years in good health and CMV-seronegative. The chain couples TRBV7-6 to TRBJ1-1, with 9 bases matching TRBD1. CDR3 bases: TGTGCCAGCAGCCCACAGGGGGCGAACACTGAAGCTTTCTTT. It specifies CASSPQGANTEAFF.